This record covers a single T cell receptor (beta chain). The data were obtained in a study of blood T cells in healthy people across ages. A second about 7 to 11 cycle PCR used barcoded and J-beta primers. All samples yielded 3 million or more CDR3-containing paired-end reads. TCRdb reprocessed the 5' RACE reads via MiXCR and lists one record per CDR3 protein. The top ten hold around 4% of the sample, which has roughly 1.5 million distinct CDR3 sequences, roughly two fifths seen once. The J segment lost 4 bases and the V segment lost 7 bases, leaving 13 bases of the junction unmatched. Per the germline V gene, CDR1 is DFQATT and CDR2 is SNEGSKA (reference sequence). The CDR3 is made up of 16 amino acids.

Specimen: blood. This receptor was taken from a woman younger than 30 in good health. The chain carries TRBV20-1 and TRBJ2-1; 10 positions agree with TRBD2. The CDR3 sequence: CSVFRDLAGDYNEQFF. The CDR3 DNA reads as TGCAGTGTCTTTCGCGACCTAGCGGGAGATTACAATGAGCAGTTCTTC.